Listed here is a single T cell receptor (beta chain). Its antigen is still unknown. This specimen belongs to a study of cytomegalovirus exposure and HLA in healthy donors. Study details: Out of roughly 170 million T cells, an earlier analysis found around 110 million unique TCR beta sequences in total. General study points: TCR beta sequences numbering over 15,000 were associated with HLA alleles at 0.05 false discovery rate in a later analysis. Rare TCR sequences dominated, though some public TCRs recurred in many donors. As a later analysis revealed, most CMV-associated TCR beta chains appeared HLA-restricted.

PCR primers comprised 60 Vbeta and 13 Jbeta primers. Sequencing used immunoSEQ multiplex PCR; TCRdb keeps in-frame clones, though not all of them. The sample consists of 100,000 to 150,000 clones, about 80% of them appearing once. The source of this sequence is a woman in her thirties or forties in good health and CMV-seropositive. Material for sequencing was PBMCs.

The CDR3 reads CASSQEIAGCLYEQYF. The CDR3 DNA reads as TGCGCCAGCAGTCAGGAGATAGCGGGTTGTCTCTACGAGCAGTACTTC. The chain joins TRBV23-1 to TRBJ2-7; TRBD2 matches 7 bases. TRBV23-1 is placed among ORFs of uncertain function. V dropped 3 bases and J dropped 3; count of bases not matched to a gene: 11. This CDR3 is 16 amino acids long.